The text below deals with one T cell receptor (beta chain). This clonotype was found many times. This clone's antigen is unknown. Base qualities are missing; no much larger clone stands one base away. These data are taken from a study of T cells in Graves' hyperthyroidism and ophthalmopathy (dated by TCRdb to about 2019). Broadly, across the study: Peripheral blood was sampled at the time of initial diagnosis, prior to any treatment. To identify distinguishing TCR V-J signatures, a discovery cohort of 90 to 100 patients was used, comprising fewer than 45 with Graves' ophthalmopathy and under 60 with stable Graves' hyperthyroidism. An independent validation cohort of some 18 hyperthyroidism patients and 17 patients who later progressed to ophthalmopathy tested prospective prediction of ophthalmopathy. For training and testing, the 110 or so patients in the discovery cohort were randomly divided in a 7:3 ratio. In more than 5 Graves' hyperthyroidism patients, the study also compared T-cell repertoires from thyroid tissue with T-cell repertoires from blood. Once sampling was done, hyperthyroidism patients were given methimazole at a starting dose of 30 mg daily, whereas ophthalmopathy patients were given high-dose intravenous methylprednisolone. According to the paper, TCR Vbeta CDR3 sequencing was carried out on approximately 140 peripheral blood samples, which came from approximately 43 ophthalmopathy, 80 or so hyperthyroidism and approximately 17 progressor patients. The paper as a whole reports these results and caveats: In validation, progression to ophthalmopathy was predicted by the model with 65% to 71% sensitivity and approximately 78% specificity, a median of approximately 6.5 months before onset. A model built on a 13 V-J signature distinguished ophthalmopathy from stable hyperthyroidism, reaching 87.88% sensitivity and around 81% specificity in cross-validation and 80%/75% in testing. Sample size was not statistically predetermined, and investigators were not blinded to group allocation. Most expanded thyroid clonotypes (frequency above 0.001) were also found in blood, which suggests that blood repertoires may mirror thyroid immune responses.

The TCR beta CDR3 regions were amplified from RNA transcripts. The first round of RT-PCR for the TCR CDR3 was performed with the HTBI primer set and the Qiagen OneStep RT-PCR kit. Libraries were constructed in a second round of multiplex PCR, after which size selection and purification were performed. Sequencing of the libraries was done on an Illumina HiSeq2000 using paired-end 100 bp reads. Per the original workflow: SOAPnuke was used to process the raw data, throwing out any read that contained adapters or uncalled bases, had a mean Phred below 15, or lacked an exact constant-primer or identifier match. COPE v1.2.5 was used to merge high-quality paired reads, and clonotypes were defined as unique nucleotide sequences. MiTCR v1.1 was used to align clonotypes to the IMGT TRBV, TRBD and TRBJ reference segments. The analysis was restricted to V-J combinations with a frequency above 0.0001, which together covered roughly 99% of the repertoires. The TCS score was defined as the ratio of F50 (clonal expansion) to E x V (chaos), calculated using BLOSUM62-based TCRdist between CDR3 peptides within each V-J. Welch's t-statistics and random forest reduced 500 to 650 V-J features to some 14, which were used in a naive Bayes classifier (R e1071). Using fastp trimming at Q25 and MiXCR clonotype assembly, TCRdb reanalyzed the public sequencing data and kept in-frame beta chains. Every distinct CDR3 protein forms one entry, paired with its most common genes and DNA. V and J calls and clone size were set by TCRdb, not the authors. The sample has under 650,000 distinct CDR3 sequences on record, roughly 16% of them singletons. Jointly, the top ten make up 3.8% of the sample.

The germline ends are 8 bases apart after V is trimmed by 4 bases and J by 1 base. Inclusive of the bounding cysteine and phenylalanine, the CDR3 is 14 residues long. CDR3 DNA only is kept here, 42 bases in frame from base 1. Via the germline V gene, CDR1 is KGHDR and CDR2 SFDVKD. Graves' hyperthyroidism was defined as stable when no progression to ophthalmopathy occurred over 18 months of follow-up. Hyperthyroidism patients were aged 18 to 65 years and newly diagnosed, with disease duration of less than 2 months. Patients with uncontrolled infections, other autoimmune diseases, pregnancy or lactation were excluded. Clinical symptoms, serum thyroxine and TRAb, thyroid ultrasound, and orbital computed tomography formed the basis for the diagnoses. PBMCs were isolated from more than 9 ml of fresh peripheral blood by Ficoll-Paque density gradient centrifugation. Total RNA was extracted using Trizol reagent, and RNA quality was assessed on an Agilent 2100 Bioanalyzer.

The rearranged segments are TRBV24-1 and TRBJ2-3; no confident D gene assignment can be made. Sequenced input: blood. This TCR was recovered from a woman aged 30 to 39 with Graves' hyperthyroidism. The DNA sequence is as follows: TGTGCCACCAGTGACCCGGTAGGCACAGATACGCAGTATTTT. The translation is CATSDPVGTDTQYF.